A single sample is the source of the 31 T cell receptor beta chains below, sequenced in a study of T cell responses to AZD1222 COVID-19 vaccine. This table comes from immunoSEQ multiplex PCR, and its TCRdb copy is limited to in-frame clones, with some not included. In the table there are about 120,000 clones, approximately 91% of which are singletons. The starting material was peripheral blood, obtained on day 0 of AZD1222 vaccination. These receptors originate from an adult in good health.

This clone was recorded a few times. The chain couples TRBV19 to TRBJ2-1; tentatively, D is TRBD2 (5 bases). CDR3 length: 14 amino acids. The germline V and J ends were trimmed by 3 bases and 5 bases, with 11 bases remaining between them. Germline-derived CDR1 and CDR2 are LNHDA and SQIVND (reference sequence). The CDR3 is CASSIFVGNNEQFF. The CDR3 DNA is TGTGCCAGTAGTATCTTCGTCGGGAACAATGAGCAGTTCTTC. The full variable domain, rest sourced from reference TRBV19 and TRBJ2-1, is DGGITQSPKYLFRKEGQNVTLSCEQNLNHDAMYWYRQDPGQGLRLIYYSQIVNDFQKGDIAEGYSVSREKKESFPLTVTSAQKNPTAFYLCASSIFVGNNEQFFGPGTRLTVL.

V is TRBV28 and J is TRBJ2-1, with D unresolved. Trimming left V 2 bases short and J 3 bases short, with 2 bases between. Germline lookup yields CDR1 MDHEN and CDR2 SYDVKM. This CDR3 has 12 amino acids. The CDR3 DNA reads TGTGCCAGCAGTTTACGCTACAATGAGCAGTTCTTC. It specifies CASSLRYNEQFF.

The gene calls are TRBV3-1 (or the pseudogene TRBV3-2) and TRBJ1-2; no firm D call. Germline CDR1 is LGHDT and CDR2 is YNNKEL (reference sequence). The CDR3 totals 15 residues. Trimming removed 0 bases at V and 4 bases at J, with 12 bases between. The CDR3 region is CASSQDPRPSYGYTF. The CDR3 region has the DNA TGTGCCAGCAGCCAAGACCCCCGACCTAGCTATGGCTACACCTTC.

J is TRBJ1-3 and V is TRBV10-3; weak D call: TRBD1 (5 bases). The CDR3 totals 15 residues. The germline V gene encodes CDR1 ENHRY and CDR2 SYGVKD. V lost 3 bases and J 2 bases, leaving 11 bases between the germline ends. Written as DNA, the CDR3 is TGTGCCATCAGTGATACGCTGGGGCCTGGAAACACCATATATTTT. It encodes CAISDTLGPGNTIYF.

CDR3 DNA sequence: TGTGCCATCAGTGACCGACAGAACTATGGCTACACCTTC. Its translation is CAISDRQNYGYTF. This chain uses TRBV10-3 with TRBJ1-2; a weak D match, TRBD1 (5 bases). CDR1 is ENHRY, CDR2 SYGVKD, per germline. The CDR3 spans 13 residues. Deletions cut 3 bases from V and 2 bases from J, with 7 bases between.

This clone was counted a few times. This sequence joins TRBV28 and TRBJ1-6; no firm D call. V was clipped by 3 bases and J by 6 bases, with 3 bases between them. Germline V gene lookup returns CDR1 MDHEN and CDR2 SYDVKM. The CDR3 spans 12 residues. As DNA, the CDR3 is TGTGCCAGCAGTTTCTCTAATTCACCCCTCCACTTT. Translation: CASSFSNSPLHF. Variable domain in full (rest from reference TRBV28 and TRBJ1-6): DVKVTQSSRYLVKRTGEKVFLECVQDMDHENMFWYRQDPGLGLRLIYFSYDVKMKEKGDIPEGYSVSREKKERFSLILESASTNQTSMYLCASSFSNSPLHFGNGTRLTVT.

The chain links TRBV6-6 to TRBJ2-7, with D perhaps given as TRBD1 or TRBD2 (5 bases each). Between the trimmed V and J ends, which lost 5 bases and 5 bases, there was a span of 13 bases. The CDR3 runs to 13 residues. From germline, CDR1 is MNHNY and CDR2 SVGAGI (reference sequence). Written as DNA, the CDR3 is TGTGCCAGCAGTCTTACAGGAGGACACGAGCAGTACTTC. Protein sequence: CASSLTGGHEQYF.

The J gene is TRBJ2-3, the V gene TRBV28; TRBD2 agrees at 10 bases. The CDR3 has 15 residues. V gave up 2 bases and J gave up 3 bases; unmatched junction bases: 2. The V gene's germline CDR1 is MDHEN and CDR2 SYDVKM. The DNA for the CDR3 is TGTGCCAGCAGTTTACTAGCGGGGGTGACAGATACGCAGTATTTT. Encoded protein: CASSLLAGVTDTQYF.

The rearrangement joins TRBV7-2 to TRBJ1-2; the D gene is possibly TRBD1 (5 bases). The CDR3 is made up of 13 amino acids. Germline V CDR1 and CDR2: SGHTA, FQGNSA. V was cut by 3 bases and J by 7 bases, with 12 bases left in between. The CDR3 DNA reads as TGTGCCAGCAGCTTCCCCGGGACGTTTGGCTACACCTTC. Translated, it gives CASSFPGTFGYTF.

This chain links TRBV10-2 with TRBJ2-1; D tentatively reads TRBD1 or TRBD2 (5 bases each). CDR1 and CDR2 (germline): WSHSY, SAAADI. The length of the CDR3 is 13 residues. The V and J ends lost 4 bases and 9 bases respectively, with 13 bases between them. CDR3 in amino acids: CASSVAERGEQFF. The CDR3 DNA reads TGCGCCAGCAGTGTTGCAGAGAGGGGTGAGCAGTTCTTC.

The V gene is TRBV10-2, the J gene TRBJ2-1; D is ambiguous. The CDR3 length is 10 residues. Trimming pared 11 bases from V and 5 bases from J, leaving 7 bases between. Germline V gene lookup returns CDR1 WSHSY and CDR2 SAAADI. The CDR3 reads CASQDNEQFF. In DNA, the CDR3 is TGCGCCTCCCAAGACAATGAGCAGTTCTTC.

CDR3: CAISEEGRNYGYTF. Written as DNA, the CDR3 is TGTGCCATCAGTGAAGAAGGCAGGAACTATGGCTACACCTTC. The V gene is TRBV10-3, the J gene TRBJ1-2; D is ambiguous. Trimming took off 3 bases at V and 2 bases at J, with 10 bases between the two ends. The germline V gene has CDR1 ENHRY and CDR2 SYGVKD. The CDR3 consists of 14 residues.

The rearrangement links TRBV11-2 to TRBJ2-7, with unresolved D. The germline CDR1 and CDR2 sequences are SGHAT and FQNNGV. V lost 2 bases, J lost 3 bases, and 11 bases lay in between. This CDR3 spans 14 amino acids. CDR3 residues: CASSLSGIHYEQYF. The CDR3 nucleotides are TGTGCCAGCAGCTTAAGTGGAATCCACTACGAGCAGTACTTC.

This chain connects TRBV30 to TRBJ2-1, with D tentatively TRBD2 (6 bases). Germline V gene sequence: CDR1 GTSNPN, CDR2 SVGIG (reference sequence). CDR3 length: 13 residues. Trimming removed 6 bases at V and 7 bases at J, with 16 bases between. The CDR3 DNA sequence: TGTGCCTGTCCGGGACTCCTCGGGAATGAGCAGTTCTTC. Translated: CACPGLLGNEQFF. Supplemented by reference TRBV30 and TRBJ2-1, the full variable domain reads SQTIHQWPATLVQPVGSPLSLECTVEGTSNPNLYWYRQAAGRGLQLLFYSVGIGQISSEVPQNLSASRPQDRQFILSSKKLLLSDSGFYLCACPGLLGNEQFFGPGTRLTVL.

This clone was counted only a few times. The chain links TRBV6-9 to TRBJ2-2; D ambiguous. V dropped 9 bases and J dropped 6 bases, with 11 bases sitting between them. This CDR3 has 12 residues. Germline V gene lookup returns CDR1 MNHGY and CDR2 SVAAGI. CDR3 DNA sequence: TGTGCCAGGGCCCTGGGCTCCGGGGAGCTGTTTTTT. Amino acids: CARALGSGELFF.

J is TRBJ1-6 and V is TRBV19, with D tentatively TRBD1 (5 bases). CDR1 is LNHDA and CDR2 is SQIVND in the germline V gene (reference sequence). Deletions cut 6 bases from V and 3 bases from J, with 18 bases between. This CDR3 region has 17 residues. In DNA form, the CDR3 reads TGTGCCAGTAGCTATGGAGTAGGGGAGGGCTATAATTCACCCCTCCACTTT. Amino acid sequence: CASSYGVGEGYNSPLHF.

J is TRBJ2-7 and V is TRBV27, with D perhaps matching TRBD1 (6 bases). The CDR3 consists of 12 residues. Per germline, CDR1 MNHEY and CDR2 SMNVEV (reference sequence). V was trimmed by 5 bases and J by 3 bases, leaving 8 bases between them. CDR3 sequence: CASSKGGYEQYF. CDR3 in DNA: TGTGCCAGCAGTAAAGGGGGCTACGAGCAGTACTTC.

The gene calls are TRBV14 and TRBJ2-2, with 12 positions matching TRBD2. V was pared by 0 bases and J by 4 bases, with 9 bases of the junction left unmatched. The germline V gene encodes CDR1 SGHDN and CDR2 FVKESK. CDR3 length: 19 amino acids. DNA for the CDR3: TGTGCCAGCAGCCAAGATTGGCTAGCGGGAGGGCCGACCACCGGGGAGCTGTTTTTT. Its translation: CASSQDWLAGGPTTGELFF. The full variable domain, in which reference TRBV14 and TRBJ2-2 provide the parts outside the CDR3, is EAGVTQFPSHSVIEKGQTVTLRCDPISGHDNLYWYRRVMGKEIKFLLHFVKESKQDESGMPNNRFLAERTGGTYSTLKVQPAELEDSGVYFCASSQDWLAGGPTTGELFFGEGSRLTVL.

This clone was seen a handful of times. The chain employs TRBV19 and TRBJ2-3; D unresolved. The CDR3 has 12 amino acids. Germline CDR1 LNHDA, CDR2 SQIVND (reference sequence). The V end was cut by 5 bases, the J end by 5 bases, with 8 bases between. CDR3 protein: CASSARGDTQYF. As DNA, the CDR3 is TGTGCCAGTAGTGCTAGAGGAGATACGCAGTATTTT.

The chain combines TRBV5-1 with TRBJ1-1, with TRBD1 matching over 10 bases. The CDR3 covers 16 residues. Germline values: CDR1 SGHRS, CDR2 YFSETQ. V lost 4 bases, J lost 4 bases, and 10 bases stayed unmatched. The CDR3, as DNA: TGCGCCAGCAGCCCAGGGACAGGGGTGAGGAGCACTGAAGCTTTCTTT. Its protein is CASSPGTGVRSTEAFF. The entire variable domain, with the rest obtained from reference TRBV5-1 and TRBJ1-1, is as follows: KAGVTQTPRYLIKTRGQQVTLSCSPISGHRSVSWYQQTPGQGLQFLFEYFSETQRNKGNFPGRFSGRQFSNSRSEMNVSTLELGDSALYLCASSPGTGVRSTEAFFGQGTRLTVV.

The chain combines TRBV29-1 with TRBJ2-1; a weak D match, TRBD1 (5 bases). The CDR3 spans 18 residues. V lost 7 bases and J lost 0, with 25 bases in between. The germline gives CDR1 SQVTM, CDR2 ANQGSEA. CDR3 sequence reads: CSARAPQGRGNSYNEQFF. The CDR3 coding sequence is TGCAGCGCCCGAGCCCCCCAGGGAAGGGGCAACTCCTACAATGAGCAGTTCTTC.

This chain connects TRBV24-1 to TRBJ2-2, with D perhaps TRBD1 (8 bases). CDR3 size: 15 residues. CDR1 is KGHDR, CDR2 SFDVKD, per germline. Trimming shortened V by 6 bases and J by 7 bases, and 17 bases separated the two germline ends. CDR3 coding DNA: TGTGCCACCAGTCGGGGGGACAGGCGAGACGGGGAGCTGTTTTTT. Translation: CATSRGDRRDGELFF.

CDR3 protein: CASGEGRTYEQYF. In DNA, the CDR3 is TGTGCCAGCGGTGAGGGACGGACCTACGAGCAGTACTTC. V and J are TRBV21-1 and TRBJ2-7. TRBV21-1 is noted as a pseudogene. This CDR3 region has 13 residues.

The gene calls are TRBV10-3 and TRBJ1-2; D possibly corresponds to TRBD1 (5 bases). The CDR3 sequence is 15 residues long. Germline loops: CDR1 ENHRY, CDR2 SYGVKD. Trimming left V 7 bases short and J 7 bases short, with 22 bases between. DNA for the CDR3: TGTGCCATCACTGAAGACAGCTCCCTATCTTTTGGCTACACCTTC. Amino acid sequence: CAITEDSSLSFGYTF.

CDR3 sequence: CASSFGLAGQETQYF. The CDR3 region has the DNA TGTGCCAGCAGCTTCGGACTAGCGGGGCAAGAGACCCAGTACTTC. The chain employs TRBV5-6 and TRBJ2-5, with TRBD2 identical over 12 bases. CDR1 and CDR2 from the germline V gene are SGHDT and YYEEEE. CDR3 length: 15 amino acids. V lost 2 bases, J lost 2 bases, and 1 base stayed unmatched.

The chain links TRBV2 to TRBJ1-5; TRBD1 might be the D (6 bases). V was clipped by 4 bases and J by 4 bases, with 11 bases between them. CDR1 is SNHLY and CDR2 is FYNNEI in the germline V gene. This CDR3 has 14 residues. In DNA form, the CDR3 reads TGTGCCAGCAGTGCAGACAGGCCGAATCAGCCCCAGCATTTT. It codes for CASSADRPNQPQHF.

The V call is TRBV19, the J call TRBJ2-3; possibly TRBD2 for D (5 bases). Per germline, CDR1 LNHDA and CDR2 SQIVND (reference sequence). Deletions cut 6 bases from V and 1 base from J, with 8 bases between. The CDR3 loop spans 13 amino acids. CDR3 loop: CASSKRRTDTQYF. The CDR3 DNA sequence: TGTGCCAGTAGCAAGCGGCGCACAGATACGCAGTATTTT.

This chain connects TRBV6-2 or TRBV6-3 to TRBJ1-1; D possibly corresponds to TRBD1 (6 bases). In germline, CDR1 is MNHEY, CDR2 SVGEGT. The CDR3 has 15 residues. V was clipped by 4 bases and J by 1 base, with 13 bases between them. The CDR3 is CASSFRGLWNTEAFF. In DNA form, the CDR3 reads TGTGCCAGCAGTTTCCGGGGGCTTTGGAACACTGAAGCTTTCTTT.

The J gene is TRBJ2-2, the V gene TRBV3-1 (or the pseudogene TRBV3-2), with TRBD2 identical over 8 bases. This CDR3 is 15 amino acids long. Germline assignment: CDR1 LGHDT and CDR2 YNNKEL (reference sequence). V lost 4 bases and J lost 3; bases outside the gene matches: 4. CDR3 amino acids: CASSPGRADTGELFF. The CDR3 DNA follows: TGTGCCAGCAGCCCCGGGAGGGCCGACACCGGGGAGCTGTTTTTT.

The chain carries TRBV12-3 or TRBV12-4 and TRBJ1-3; D unresolved. V gave up 3 bases and J gave up 3 bases, with 3 bases separating them. The CDR3 contains 12 residues. In DNA, the CDR3 is TGTGCCAGCAGTTTCGGTGGAAACACCATATATTTT. Protein product: CASSFGGNTIYF.

CDR3 nucleotide sequence: TGCAGTGCTAGTTTCGGCGTTATGTATGAGCAGTTCTTC. Amino acid sequence: CSASFGVMYEQFF. The V gene is TRBV20-1, the J gene TRBJ2-1; D unclear. The germline gives CDR1 DFQATT, CDR2 SNEGSKA (reference sequence). The V and J ends lost 3 bases and 8 bases respectively, with 14 bases between them. The CDR3 extends over 13 amino acids.